Listed here are 19 T cell receptor beta chains from one sample, sequenced in a study of blood T cell repertoires in COVID-19. Assay: immunoSEQ multiplex PCR; the TCRdb copy retains only in-frame clones and omits some. The sample holds some 200,000 clones; around four fifths are singletons and the top ten take around 0.93%. Input material: peripheral blood. The receptors derive from a man in his 60s with COVID-19, enrolled during active disease.

This chain connects TRBV6-2 or TRBV6-3 to TRBJ2-1; D gene uncertain. Germline V gene data show CDR1 as MNHEY and CDR2 as SVGEGT. CDR3 size: 16 residues. The V end was cut by 1 base, the J end by 6 bases, with 16 bases between. The CDR3 sequence: CASSYFAPIYGNEQFF. The CDR3 coding sequence is TGTGCCAGCAGTTACTTCGCCCCTATCTACGGCAATGAGCAGTTCTTC.

The chain has TRBV4-2 and TRBJ1-2, with TRBD1 matching 7 bases. Germline V gene data show CDR1 as LGHNA and CDR2 as YNFKEQ. V lost 4 bases, J lost 3 bases, and 11 bases stayed unmatched. This CDR3 has 16 residues. CDR3 nucleotide sequence: TGTGCCAGCAGCCGATCGGGTGGGGACAGCGACTATGGCTACACCTTC. This gives the protein CASSRSGGDSDYGYTF.

This chain uses TRBV2 with TRBJ2-6; D is perhaps TRBD2 (6 bases). This CDR3 spans 16 amino acids. Trimming cost V 5 bases and J 4 bases, with 15 bases left between them. Germline CDR1 is SNHLY and CDR2 is FYNNEI. This CDR3 is CASSTSRRVGANVLTF. The CDR3, as DNA: TGTGCCAGCAGTACTAGCCGGAGGGTCGGGGCCAACGTCCTGACTTTC.

The chain is built from TRBV9 and TRBJ2-1; D is possibly TRBD2 (6 bases). The CDR3 consists of 14 residues. V lost 7 bases and J lost 2, with 13 bases in between. Germline CDR1 is SGDLS and CDR2 is YYNGEE. The CDR3 bases are TGTGCCAGCGCGGGGCCCTCTACCTACAATGAGCAGTTCTTC. Translated: CASAGPSTYNEQFF.

The J gene is TRBJ1-2, the V gene TRBV19; TRBD1 might be the D (5 bases). The CDR3 totals 14 residues. The V end was cut by 3 bases, the J end by 4 bases, with 12 bases between. Germline-derived CDR1 and CDR2 are LNHDA and SQIVND (reference sequence). DNA of the CDR3: TGTGCCAGTAGTATGGGGGGGACTGTCTATGGCTACACCTTC. This codes for CASSMGGTVYGYTF.

The V and J genes are TRBV7-3 and TRBJ1-1; TRBD1 might be the D (5 bases). Per germline, CDR1 SGHTA and CDR2 FQGTGA. The V and J ends lost 1 base and 2 bases respectively, with 11 bases between them. The length of the CDR3 is 15 residues. CDR3 DNA sequence: TGTGCCAGCAGCTTAAGGGGCAGGCATAACACTGAAGCTTTCTTT. Translating it yields CASSLRGRHNTEAFF.

This clone has at least ten counts. This sequence joins TRBV30 and TRBJ1-6; D is ambiguous. V lost 0 bases and J 9 bases, leaving 6 bases between the germline ends. The V gene's germline CDR1 is GTSNPN and CDR2 SVGIG (reference sequence). The CDR3 spans 12 residues. The CDR3 coding sequence is TGTGCCTGGAGTGTAACTGCTTCACCCCTCCACTTT. This encodes CAWSVTASPLHF. Filled out from reference TRBV30 and TRBJ1-6, the complete variable domain reads SQTIHQWPATLVQPVGSPLSLECTVEGTSNPNLYWYRQAAGRGLQLLFYSVGIGQISSEVPQNLSASRPQDRQFILSSKKLLLSDSGFYLCAWSVTASPLHFGNGTRLTVT.

This clone appeared once. The chain combines TRBV5-6 with TRBJ2-1; 7 nucleotides match TRBD1. There are 16 residues in the CDR3. V was pared by 4 bases and J by 1 base, with 8 bases of the junction left unmatched. Germline CDR1 and CDR2: SGHDT and YYEEEE. Written as DNA, the CDR3 is TGTGCCAGCAGCCCTGACAGGGTCGGGTCCTACAATGAGCAGTTCTTC. It translates to CASSPDRVGSYNEQFF.

The V call is TRBV6-1, the J call TRBJ2-5, with 13 bases that match TRBD2. CDR1 MNHNS and CDR2 SASEGT come from the germline V gene. The CDR3 consists of 16 residues. Trimming removed 3 bases from V and 1 base from J; junction bases left unmatched: 2. In DNA, the CDR3 is TGTGCCAGCAGTGAGGGACTAGCGGGACCCCAAGAGACCCAGTACTTC. It is translated as CASSEGLAGPQETQYF.

The chain joins TRBV19 to TRBJ2-1; 9 nucleotides align to TRBD1. The V gene's germline CDR1 is LNHDA and CDR2 SQIVND (reference sequence). With V trimmed by 6 bases and J by 2 bases, 5 bases remained unmatched. CDR3 length: 15 residues. This chain's CDR3 is CASSPDRGTYNEQFF. CDR3 sequence (DNA): TGTGCCAGTAGCCCGGACAGGGGAACCTACAATGAGCAGTTCTTC.

CDR3 region: CASSPPGTLTYEQYF. CDR3 bases: TGTGCCAGCAGTCCCCCCGGGACTTTAACCTACGAGCAGTACTTC. This chain joins TRBV25-1 and TRBJ2-7; maybe TRBD2 (6 bases). The CDR3 is 15 amino acids. The germline CDR1 and CDR2 sequences are MGHDK and SYGVNS. Trimming removed 5 bases at V and 2 bases at J, with 16 bases between.

CDR3: CAWRREGYTQYF. In DNA form, the CDR3 reads TGTGCCTGGAGGCGGGAGGGGTATACGCAGTATTTT. The V call is TRBV30, the J call TRBJ2-3; TRBD2 aligns across 9 bases. This CDR3 contains 12 residues. Germline-derived CDR1 and CDR2 are GTSNPN and SVGIG (reference sequence). V trimming: 3 bases; J trimming: 7 bases; junction bases outside the gene matches: 2.

Worth noting for this clone: Other nucleotide sequences from this sample produce the same CDR3. The chain couples TRBV27 to TRBJ2-1; the D gene is possibly TRBD1 (6 bases). V was clipped by 2 bases and J by 9 bases, with 8 bases between them. The CDR3 covers 12 residues. In germline, CDR1 is MNHEY, CDR2 SMNVEV (reference sequence). CDR3 sequence: CASSLRGTEQFF. DNA for the CDR3: TGTGCCAGCAGTTTAAGGGGGACTGAGCAGTTCTTC.

As for this clone: At the DNA level, this CDR3 is encoded by other sequences in the same sample as well. The chain employs TRBV27 and TRBJ1-2; D is unresolved. Trimming cost V 3 bases and J 3 bases, with 8 bases left between them. CDR1 is MNHEY, CDR2 SMNVEV, per germline (reference sequence). There are 13 residues in the CDR3. The CDR3 DNA follows: TGTGCCAGCAGTTTGAGTTCTGACTATGGCTACACCTTC. Its translation is CASSLSSDYGYTF.

This clone was counted once. The CDR3 here is CASSLIFGQGNSPLHF. The CDR3 DNA is TGCGCCAGCAGCTTGATTTTCGGGCAGGGAAATTCACCCCTCCACTTT. The rearrangement joins TRBV5-1 to TRBJ1-6, with D maybe TRBD1 (5 bases). V lost 1 base and J lost 7, with 15 bases in between. The germline CDR1 and CDR2 sequences are SGHRS and YFSETQ. The length of the CDR3 is 16 residues. The full variable domain, rest sourced from reference TRBV5-1 and TRBJ1-6, is KAGVTQTPRYLIKTRGQQVTLSCSPISGHRSVSWYQQTPGQGLQFLFEYFSETQRNKGNFPGRFSGRQFSNSRSEMNVSTLELGDSALYLCASSLIFGQGNSPLHFGNGTRLTVT.

For the CDR3, the DNA is TGTGCCAGCACTCTCGGGACTAGCGCTTACGAGCAGTACTTC. Translation: CASTLGTSAYEQYF. The V and J genes are TRBV6-5 and TRBJ2-7, with 10 positions matching TRBD2. V was pared by 7 bases and J by 4 bases, with 7 bases of the junction left unmatched. Germline loops: CDR1 MNHEY, CDR2 SVGAGI. The CDR3 spans 14 residues.

This clone appeared a single time. V and J are TRBV7-9 and TRBJ1-2; maybe TRBD1 (6 bases). Trimming stripped 4 bases from V and 5 bases from J, with 8 bases between. The CDR3 extends over 12 amino acids. Germline CDR1 reads SEHNR; CDR2 reads FQNEAQ (reference sequence). The CDR3 sequence: CASSSTGYGYTF. CDR3 DNA: TGTGCCAGCAGCTCGACAGGTTATGGCTACACCTTC.

The rearrangement joins TRBV27 to TRBJ2-2; D is perhaps TRBD2 (6 bases). Deletions cut 6 bases from V and 7 bases from J, with 18 bases between. Germline V lookup: CDR1 MNHEY, CDR2 SMNVEV (reference sequence). The CDR3 has 15 amino acids. CDR3 nucleotide sequence: TGTGCCAGCAGGTTGAGTAAGGGAGGAGGCGGGGAGCTGTTTTTT. Its protein product is CASRLSKGGGGELFF.

The rearrangement links TRBV5-1 to TRBJ1-1; no firm D call. The germline CDR1 and CDR2 sequences are SGHRS and YFSETQ. The CDR3 has 14 residues. Trimming left V 1 base short and J 0 bases short, with 7 bases between. CDR3 amino acids: CASSLLTMNTEAFF. CDR3 bases: TGCGCCAGCAGCTTGCTAACTATGAACACTGAAGCTTTCTTT.